A single sample is the source of the 14 T cell receptor beta chains below, sequenced in a study of identical twins. TCRdb re-analysed the 5' RACE reads in MiXCR, keeping a single row per CDR3 protein. The sample records 1.5 million to 2 million distinct CDR3 sequences, about 31% being singletons. Material for sequencing was cord blood. The source of these receptors is a newborn girl in good health.

This clonotype was observed a handful of times. The chain couples TRBV25-1 to TRBJ1-2; tentatively, D is TRBD1 (5 bases). V shed 0 bases and J shed 6 bases, with 14 bases lying between them. The CDR3 is 15 residues long. The V gene's germline CDR1 is MGHDK and CDR2 SYGVNS. As DNA, the CDR3 is TGTGCCAGCAGTGAATATGTTACAGGCGGAAATGGCTACACCTTC. Protein product: CASSEYVTGGNGYTF.

The table lists this clonotype with a few counts. V and J are TRBV7-9 and TRBJ2-5; D gene uncertain. V lost 0 bases, J lost 5 bases, and 13 bases lay in between. The length of the CDR3 is 15 residues. Germline-derived CDR1 and CDR2 are SEHNR and FQNEAQ (reference sequence). The DNA for the CDR3 is TGTGCCAGCAGCTTAGCGGAGACCATCATGGAGACCCAGTACTTC. Residues: CASSLAETIMETQYF.

Only a few counts were recorded for this clonotype. The chain has TRBV5-1 and TRBJ2-1; TRBD2 matches at 13 bases. J lost 7 bases, V lost 5 bases, and 6 bases had no gene match. The germline V gene encodes CDR1 SGHRS and CDR2 YFSETQ. The CDR3 totals 15 residues. The DNA of the CDR3 is TGCGCCAGCAGGATTGGGACTAGCGGGGTGAATGAGCAGTTCTTC. Its protein product is CASRIGTSGVNEQFF.

This clonotype was seen a few times. This sequence joins TRBV10-3 and TRBJ2-3, with D possibly called TRBD1 or TRBD2 (5 bases each). V lost 6 bases and J lost 0, with 10 bases in between. The CDR3 is 14 residues long. The germline V gene encodes CDR1 ENHRY and CDR2 SYGVKD. CDR3 DNA sequence: TGTGCCATCAGACGGGGACCTAGCACAGATACGCAGTATTTT. Protein sequence: CAIRRGPSTDTQYF.

The chain joins TRBV20-1 to TRBJ1-5, with a tentative D call TRBD1 (5 bases). The CDR3 runs to 14 residues. From germline, CDR1 is DFQATT and CDR2 SNEGSKA (reference sequence). The V end was cut by 4 bases, the J end by 3 bases, with 13 bases between. CDR3 nucleotide sequence: TGCAGTGCTACGCTACGACAGCACAATCAGCCCCAGCATTTT. Translating gives CSATLRQHNQPQHF.

To note about this clonotype: An end of the junction differs from the germline gene, which may be a read error. This chain uses TRBV5-1 with TRBJ2-5; no clear D. Gene TRBJ2-7 matches the end of the DNA better, so the J call may be wrong. The CDR3 covers 12 residues. CDR1 is SGHRS and CDR2 is YFSETQ in the germline V gene. This CDR3 reads CAGSLDGYEQYF. DNA of the CDR3: TGCGCCGGCAGCTTGGACGGTTACGAGCAGTACTTC.

This chain links TRBV11-2 with TRBJ2-1, with 11 bases fitting TRBD2. The length of the CDR3 is 15 residues. With 7 bases clipped from V and 7 bases from J, the junction kept 9 bases outside the gene matches. The germline V gene has CDR1 SGHAT and CDR2 FQNNGV. The CDR3 sequence is CASNSLAGGRNEQFF. CDR3 nucleotide sequence: TGTGCCAGCAATTCCCTAGCGGGGGGTCGGAATGAGCAGTTCTTC.

The CDR3 spells CSARVLLRREQYF. CDR3 nucleotides: TGCAGTGCTAGAGTGCTGTTACGAAGGGAGCAGTACTTC. The chain links TRBV20-1 to TRBJ2-7; D gene uncertain. This CDR3 is built from 13 residues. Trimming left V 1 base short and J 7 bases short, with 14 bases between. The germline V gene encodes CDR1 DFQATT and CDR2 SNEGSKA (reference sequence).

V is TRBV3-1 and J is TRBJ2-1; D call uncertain. The CDR3 has 15 amino acids. With 1 base removed from V and 0 bases from J, the gap between germline ends came to 7 bases. Per the germline V gene, CDR1 is LGHDT and CDR2 is YNNKEL (reference sequence). CDR3 DNA sequence: TGTGCCAGCAGCCAAGTTAGTAGCTCCTACAATGAGCAGTTCTTC. It codes for CASSQVSSSYNEQFF.

The chain joins TRBV25-1 to TRBJ2-2; no clear D. The CDR3 loop spans 14 amino acids. Germline CDR1 MGHDK, CDR2 SYGVNS. The V end was cut by 8 bases, the J end by 0 bases, with 10 bases between. The DNA for the CDR3 is TGTGCCAGCGGGATCCACGCGAACACCGGGGAGCTGTTTTTT. It is translated as CASGIHANTGELFF.

This clonotype has just a few counts. The V call is TRBV10-3, the J call TRBJ1-1; maybe TRBD1 (6 bases). The CDR3 consists of 14 residues. The V gene lost 6 bases and the J gene lost 0 bases, with 11 bases spanning the gap. The V gene's germline CDR1 is ENHRY and CDR2 SYGVKD. Here the CDR3 reads CAIRIQGLNTEAFF. DNA of the CDR3: TGTGCCATCAGGATACAGGGCCTGAACACTGAAGCTTTCTTT.

Details on this clonotype: Just one base apart from a much larger clone, this may be a read error. This chain joins TRBV12-3 or TRBV12-4 and TRBJ1-5; the D is unclear. The V end lost 7 bases, the J end lost 0 bases, and 10 bases lay between the germline ends. This CDR3 is 14 amino acids long. In DNA, the CDR3 is TGTGCCAGCACCGACGGATATAGCAATCAGCCCCAGCATTTT. Amino acid sequence: CASTDGYSNQPQHF.

This clonotype was counted between two and nine times. The CDR3 DNA reads TGTGCCAGCAGGGGACCGGGGCAGACGGGCTTACAGATTAACTATGGCTACACCTTC. Protein: CASRGPGQTGLQINYGYTF. The gene calls are TRBV6-1 and TRBJ1-2; tentatively, D is TRBD1 (5 bases). Trimming took 6 bases from V and 1 from J, leaving 27 bases between them. The germline V gene encodes CDR1 MNHNS and CDR2 SASEGT. The CDR3 spans 19 residues.

As for this clonotype: The CDR3 end shows no conserved phenylalanine or tryptophan, and so a read error is likely. The chain employs TRBV27 and TRBJ1-5; no firm D call. This CDR3 is 15 amino acids long. V dropped 6 bases and J dropped 0 bases, with 12 bases sitting between them. CDR1 and CDR2 from the germline V gene are MNHEY and SMNVEV (reference sequence). The CDR3 protein is CASSLTGHSNQPQHL. CDR3 sequence (DNA): TGTGCCAGCAGCTTAACTGGCCATAGCAATCAGCCCCAGCATCTT.